The 24 T cell receptor beta chains presented below share a single source sample, sequenced in a study of blood T cell repertoires in COVID-19. Clones were sequenced by immunoSEQ multiplex PCR, and TCRdb holds only the in-frame ones, with some missing. This table holds 390,000 or so clones, 80% to 90% found once. Sequenced input: peripheral blood. All receptors come from a woman aged 30 to 39 with active or convalescent COVID-19.

The rearrangement joins TRBV5-1 to TRBJ2-7; D unresolved. The germline V gene encodes CDR1 SGHRS and CDR2 YFSETQ. V shed 7 bases and J shed 2 bases, with 13 bases lying between them. The CDR3 sequence is 13 residues long. CDR3 loop: CASRSREAYEQYF. The CDR3 region has the DNA TGCGCCAGCCGGTCCCGAGAGGCCTACGAGCAGTACTTC.

This clone was counted only a few times. This chain uses TRBV27 with TRBJ1-2; 7 bases are shared with TRBD1. V shed 5 bases and J 4 bases; nucleotides not matched to a gene: 7. Germline CDR1 MNHEY, CDR2 SMNVEV (reference sequence). This CDR3 has 14 residues. The CDR3 DNA reads as TGTGCCAGCAGTGCCGGGGACAGCCTCTATGGCTACACCTTC. This codes for CASSAGDSLYGYTF.

V usage is TRBV5-8 and J usage is TRBJ1-5; 10 nucleotides align to TRBD1. V dropped 2 bases and J dropped 3; count of bases not matched to a gene: 14. Germline V gene lookup returns CDR1 SGHTS and CDR2 YDEGEE. The CDR3 runs 19 residues. The CDR3 DNA is TGTGCCAGCAGCTTAATGACAGGGGGCCCCGAACAGATCAATCAGCCCCAGCATTTT. Translation gives CASSLMTGGPEQINQPQHF.

The chain is built from TRBV19 and TRBJ1-1; perhaps TRBD1 as D (6 bases). Per the germline V gene, CDR1 is LNHDA and CDR2 is SQIVND (reference sequence). The V end was cut by 0 bases, the J end by 1 base, with 9 bases between. This CDR3 has 15 amino acids. Here the CDR3 reads CASSIDLGQNTEAFF. In nucleotides, the CDR3 is TGTGCCAGTAGTATAGACCTGGGACAGAACACTGAAGCTTTCTTT.

The chain uses TRBV6-5 and TRBJ2-5; a possible D gene is TRBD1 (6 bases). The CDR3 is 15 amino acids. Trimming took 0 bases from V and 10 from J, leaving 18 bases between them. The V gene's germline CDR1 is MNHEY and CDR2 SVGAGI. DNA of the CDR3: TGTGCCAGCAGTTACTCTTGGGGACCCCGAGGGGGCCAGTACTTC. Translating it yields CASSYSWGPRGGQYF.

The chain employs TRBV6-6 and TRBJ2-1; 11 nucleotides agree with TRBD1. The CDR3 length is 13 residues. CDR1 is MNHNY, CDR2 SVGAGI, per germline (reference sequence). V lost 7 bases, J lost 9 bases, and 5 bases stayed unmatched. The CDR3 is CASNGQGAGEQFF. The CDR3 nucleotides are TGTGCCAGCAACGGACAGGGGGCAGGTGAGCAGTTCTTC.

The chain links TRBV3-1 (or the pseudogene TRBV3-2) to TRBJ2-3; D possibly corresponds to TRBD1 (5 bases). V lost 1 base and J lost 0, with 8 bases in between. The germline V gene encodes CDR1 LGHDT and CDR2 YNNKEL (reference sequence). CDR3 length: 15 residues. The CDR3 here is CASSQAGFSTDTQYF. CDR3 nucleotides: TGTGCCAGCAGCCAAGCAGGGTTTAGCACAGATACGCAGTATTTT.

This chain uses TRBV5-1 with TRBJ2-7; D uncertain. The CDR3 runs to 12 residues. Per germline, CDR1 SGHRS and CDR2 YFSETQ. Trimming removed 5 bases from V and 4 bases from J, with 10 bases in between. The CDR3 region has the DNA TGCGCCAGCAGTCTCCTTCCTTACGAGCAGTACTTC. Translated: CASSLLPYEQYF.

This sequence joins TRBV19 and TRBJ1-5; TRBD1 agrees at 9 bases. Germline V lookup: CDR1 LNHDA, CDR2 SQIVND (reference sequence). The junction had 4 bases not matched to a gene; V was cut back by 9 bases and J by 1 base. There are 14 residues in the CDR3. CDR3 sequence reads: CASRTGVSNQPQHF. CDR3 in DNA: TGTGCCAGCAGGACAGGGGTGAGCAATCAGCCCCAGCATTTT.

The chain links TRBV30 to TRBJ2-7, with D maybe TRBD1 (7 bases). V was clipped by 5 bases and J by 5 bases, with 10 bases between them. CDR1 is GTSNPN and CDR2 is SVGIG in the germline V gene (reference sequence). The CDR3 runs to 11 residues. The DNA for the CDR3 is TGTGCCTGGGGGGGGACAGACGAGCAGTACTTC. Translation: CAWGGTDEQYF.

The gene calls are TRBV5-4 and TRBJ2-7, with TRBD1 matching 8 bases. Per the germline V gene, CDR1 is SGHNT and CDR2 is YYREEE (reference sequence). CDR3 length equals 15 residues. With V trimmed by 4 bases and J by 5 bases, 11 bases remained unmatched. For the CDR3, the DNA is TGTGCCAGCAGCGTAACCGGGACAGGCGCCCACGAGCAGTACTTC. As protein: CASSVTGTGAHEQYF.

A word on this clone: The same CDR3 can be traced to other DNA sequences in this sample. The chain combines TRBV2 with TRBJ1-2; D call uncertain. V lost 0 bases to trimming and J lost 5 bases, with 7 bases between them. CDR3 length equals 13 residues. Germline CDR1 and CDR2: SNHLY and FYNNEI. The CDR3 DNA follows: TGTGCCAGCAGTGAAGCGCCCGGGTATGGCTACACCTTC. Residues: CASSEAPGYGYTF.

This sequence joins TRBV6-5 and TRBJ2-3; 8 bases line up with TRBD2. Per the germline V gene, CDR1 is MNHEY and CDR2 is SVGAGI. CDR3 size: 14 residues. The V gene end was trimmed by 6 bases and the J gene end by 3 bases; junction bases not matched to a gene: 5. CDR3 sequence: CASSNSGGTDTQYF. In nucleotides, the CDR3 is TGTGCCAGCAGCAACAGCGGGGGAACAGATACGCAGTATTTT.

The genes are TRBV18 and TRBJ2-3; the match to TRBD2 covers 9 bases. The CDR3 has 16 residues. Losses at the gene ends were 0 bases for V and 3 bases for J; bases not matched to a gene: 4. Germline CDR1 reads KGHSH; CDR2 reads LQKENI. CDR3 DNA: TGTGCCAGCTCACCACCTGGGAGCGGGGGGACAGATACGCAGTATTTT. Translated: CASSPPGSGGTDTQYF.

The chain recombines TRBV6-2 or TRBV6-3 with TRBJ1-5, with 7 bases that match TRBD1. With 2 bases clipped from V and 6 bases from J, the junction kept 7 bases outside the gene matches. The CDR3 length is 15 residues. Looked up from germline, CDR1 is MNHEY and CDR2 is SVGEGT. The CDR3 loop reads CASSYVQGDIQPQHF. As DNA, the CDR3 is TGTGCCAGCAGTTACGTGCAGGGGGATATTCAGCCCCAGCATTTT.

V and J are TRBV27 and TRBJ2-2, with TRBD2 matching over 7 bases. J gave up 3 bases and V 0 bases, and 7 bases lay outside the gene matches. Per the germline V gene, CDR1 is MNHEY and CDR2 is SMNVEV (reference sequence). The CDR3 has 17 amino acids. This CDR3 reads CASSLSSGGPDTGELFF. The CDR3 bases are TGTGCCAGCAGTTTATCTTCGGGAGGCCCTGACACCGGGGAGCTGTTTTTT.

The J gene is TRBJ2-3, the V gene TRBV18; 8 bases map to TRBD2. With 1 base clipped from V and 0 bases from J, the junction kept 9 bases outside the gene matches. The CDR3 has 18 residues. The germline gives CDR1 KGHSH, CDR2 LQKENI. The CDR3 region is CASSPLSVAGSSTDTQYF. In DNA, the CDR3 is TGTGCCAGCTCACCACTTTCGGTAGCGGGAAGTAGCACAGATACGCAGTATTTT.

This clone has a single count. The chain joins TRBV15 to TRBJ1-3, with D uncertain. CDR3 size: 14 residues. Trimming pared 5 bases from V and 4 bases from J, leaving 12 bases between. Per germline, CDR1 LNHNV and CDR2 YYDKDF (reference sequence). DNA of the CDR3: TGTGCCACCAGCGACCCCGGAGAGGGAAACACCATATATTTT. Protein product: CATSDPGEGNTIYF.

The rearrangement joins TRBV3-1 (or the pseudogene TRBV3-2) to TRBJ1-1; 8 bases agree with TRBD1. V was pared by 3 bases and J by 6 bases, with 9 bases of the junction left unmatched. From germline, CDR1 is LGHDT and CDR2 YNNKEL (reference sequence). The CDR3 totals 15 residues. The CDR3 loop reads CASSHLDRDGAEAFF. The CDR3 DNA reads TGTGCCAGCAGCCACCTGGACAGGGACGGGGCTGAAGCTTTCTTT.

The count of this clone is one. The chain is built from TRBV24-1 and TRBJ1-5; D remains unclear. This CDR3 is 13 amino acids long. Trimming left V 4 bases short and J 5 bases short, with 8 bases between. The germline gives CDR1 KGHDR, CDR2 SFDVKD. The CDR3, as DNA: TGTGCCACCAGTGACCGGGAAGATCAGCCCCAGCATTTT. Protein sequence: CATSDREDQPQHF.

This clone showed up just a few times. V usage is TRBV15 and J usage is TRBJ1-5; no definite D call. CDR3 length: 14 amino acids. Germline V CDR1 and CDR2: LNHNV, YYDKDF (reference sequence). V was pared by 5 bases and J by 2 bases, with 10 bases between. The CDR3 sequence is CATSGGQGNQPQHF. The CDR3 nucleotides are TGTGCCACCAGCGGCGGGCAGGGCAATCAGCCCCAGCATTTT.

This chain links TRBV5-1 with TRBJ1-5; 11 bases map to TRBD1. In germline, CDR1 is SGHRS, CDR2 YFSETQ. V lost 4 bases and J lost 5; bases outside the gene matches: 8. The CDR3 covers 16 residues. CDR3 DNA sequence: TGCGCCAGCAGCCCGCAAAGGACAGGGGGCTATCAGCCCCAGCATTTT. Translation gives CASSPQRTGGYQPQHF. The whole variable domain, filled in from reference TRBV5-1 and TRBJ1-5, reads KAGVTQTPRYLIKTRGQQVTLSCSPISGHRSVSWYQQTPGQGLQFLFEYFSETQRNKGNFPGRFSGRQFSNSRSEMNVSTLELGDSALYLCASSPQRTGGYQPQHFGDGTRLSIL.

The chain has TRBV4-1 and TRBJ2-4, with TRBD2 identical over 10 bases. The V gene's germline CDR1 is MGHRA and CDR2 YSYEKL. The ends lost 0 bases at V and 0 bases at J; junction bases unmatched: 14. The CDR3 has 21 residues. The chain's CDR3 is CASSQDRRPSGGTLAKNIQYF. The CDR3 DNA reads as TGCGCCAGCAGCCAAGATCGTCGGCCTAGCGGGGGTACACTAGCCAAAAACATTCAGTACTTC.

There are a few counts of this clone. The gene calls are TRBV27 and TRBJ1-6; 8 bases fit TRBD1. Trimming took 3 bases from V and 10 from J; bases not matched to a gene: 5. The germline gives CDR1 MNHEY, CDR2 SMNVEV (reference sequence). The length of the CDR3 is 14 residues. CDR3 nucleotides: TGTGCCAGCAGTTTGGACAGGGTAGGATCACCCCTCCACTTT. It yields the protein CASSLDRVGSPLHF.